This T cell receptor beta chain derives from a study of T-cell reconstitution after alpha-beta-depleted transplantation in children. This CDR3 region has 15 residues. CDR1 is SEHNR and CDR2 is FQNEAQ in the germline V gene (reference sequence). V trimming: 3 bases; J trimming: 3 bases; junction bases outside the gene matches: 6. Unique molecular identifiers were used in preparing the TCRbeta library. TCRdb redid the calling of the PCR reads with MiXCR, one entry per CDR3 protein. The sample comprises 200,000 to 250,000 distinct CDR3 sequences, approximately 10% of which are singletons, and less than 8% rests with the top ten. Only a few counts were recorded for this clonotype.

The sequencing here drew on PBMCs from the stem cell graft donor, taken from the stem cell graft. This receptor was obtained from a human donor who donated a stem cell graft to a child with acute lymphoblastic leukemia. The chain uses TRBV7-9 and TRBJ2-3; 7 nucleotides line up with TRBD1. The CDR3 sequence is CASSFGTVETDTQYF. The CDR3 DNA sequence: TGTGCCAGCAGCTTCGGGACAGTAGAGACAGATACGCAGTATTTT. Full variable domain (remainder filled in from reference TRBV7-9 and TRBJ2-3): DTGVSQNPRHKITKRGQNVTFRCDPISEHNRLYWYRQTLGQGPEFLTYFQNEAQLEKSRLLSDRFSAERPKGSFSTLEIQRTEQGDSAMYLCASSFGTVETDTQYFGPGTRLTVL.